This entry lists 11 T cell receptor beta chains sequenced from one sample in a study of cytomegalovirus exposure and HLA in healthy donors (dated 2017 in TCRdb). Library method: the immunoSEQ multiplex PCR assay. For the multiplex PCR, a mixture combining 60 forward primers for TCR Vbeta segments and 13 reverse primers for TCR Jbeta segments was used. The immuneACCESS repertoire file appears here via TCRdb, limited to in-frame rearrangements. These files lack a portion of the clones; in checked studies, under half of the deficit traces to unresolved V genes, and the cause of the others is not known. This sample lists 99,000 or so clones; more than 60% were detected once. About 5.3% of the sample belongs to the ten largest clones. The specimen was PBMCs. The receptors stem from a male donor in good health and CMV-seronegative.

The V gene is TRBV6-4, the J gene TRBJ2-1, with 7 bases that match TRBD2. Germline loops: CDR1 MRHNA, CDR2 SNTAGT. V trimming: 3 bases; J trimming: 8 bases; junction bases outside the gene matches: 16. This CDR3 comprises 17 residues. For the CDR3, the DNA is TGTGCCAGCAGTGAATCATCCTGGGGGACTAACAATGATGAGCAGTTCTTC. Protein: CASSESSWGTNNDEQFF.

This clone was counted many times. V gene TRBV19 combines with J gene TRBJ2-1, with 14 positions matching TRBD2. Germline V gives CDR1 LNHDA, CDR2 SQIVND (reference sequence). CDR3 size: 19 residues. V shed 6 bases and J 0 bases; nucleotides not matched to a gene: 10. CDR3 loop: CASRPGLAGESSSYNEQFF. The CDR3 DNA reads TGTGCCAGTAGACCGGGACTAGCGGGAGAGTCGAGCTCCTACAATGAGCAGTTCTTC.

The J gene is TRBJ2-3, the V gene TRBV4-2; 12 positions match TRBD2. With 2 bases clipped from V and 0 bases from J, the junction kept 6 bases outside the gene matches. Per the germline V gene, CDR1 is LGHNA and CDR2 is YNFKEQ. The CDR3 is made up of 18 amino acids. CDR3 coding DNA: TGTGCCAGCAGCCAAAATGGACTAGCGGGGCATAGCACAGATACGCAGTATTTT. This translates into CASSQNGLAGHSTDTQYF.

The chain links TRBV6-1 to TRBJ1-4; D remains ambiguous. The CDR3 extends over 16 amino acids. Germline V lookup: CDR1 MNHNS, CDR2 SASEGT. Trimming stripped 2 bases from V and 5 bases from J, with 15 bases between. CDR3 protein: CASSEYQGRLNEKLFF. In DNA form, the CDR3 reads TGTGCCAGCAGTGAATATCAAGGCAGGTTAAATGAAAAACTGTTTTTT.

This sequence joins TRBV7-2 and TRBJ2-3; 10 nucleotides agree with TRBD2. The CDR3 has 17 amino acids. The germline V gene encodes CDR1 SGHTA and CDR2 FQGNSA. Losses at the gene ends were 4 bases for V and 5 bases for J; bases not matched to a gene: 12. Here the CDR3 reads CASSSRNSGRRGDTQYF. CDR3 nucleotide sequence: TGTGCCAGCAGCTCACGCAATAGCGGGAGGCGGGGAGATACGCAGTATTTT.

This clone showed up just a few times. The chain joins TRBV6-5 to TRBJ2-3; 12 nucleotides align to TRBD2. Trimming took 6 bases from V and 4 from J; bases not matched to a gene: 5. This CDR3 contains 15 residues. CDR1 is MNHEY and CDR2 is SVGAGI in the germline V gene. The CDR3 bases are TGTGCCAGCAGGCTCCTAGCGGGGGGGGCAGATACGCAGTATTTT. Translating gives CASRLLAGGADTQYF.

In nucleotides, the CDR3 is TGTGCCAGCAGTTGGGGACAGGGGGCCTACGAGCAGTACTTC. This encodes CASSWGQGAYEQYF. The chain has TRBV6-5 and TRBJ2-7, with 11 bases that match TRBD1. Germline V gives CDR1 MNHEY, CDR2 SVGAGI. The CDR3 contains 14 residues. V trimming: 4 bases; J trimming: 2 bases; junction bases outside the gene matches: 1.

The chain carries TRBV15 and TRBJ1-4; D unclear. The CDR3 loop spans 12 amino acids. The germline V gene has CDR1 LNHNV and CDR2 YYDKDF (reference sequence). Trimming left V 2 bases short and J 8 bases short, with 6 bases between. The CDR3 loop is CATSRPQEKLFF. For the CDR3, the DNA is TGTGCCACCAGCAGACCCCAGGAAAAACTGTTTTTT. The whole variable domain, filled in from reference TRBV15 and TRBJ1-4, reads DAMVIQNPRYQVTQFGKPVTLSCSQTLNHNVMYWYQQKSSQAPKLLFHYYDKDFNNEADTPDNFQSRRPNTSFCFLDIRSPGLGDTAMYLCATSRPQEKLFFGSGTQLSVL.

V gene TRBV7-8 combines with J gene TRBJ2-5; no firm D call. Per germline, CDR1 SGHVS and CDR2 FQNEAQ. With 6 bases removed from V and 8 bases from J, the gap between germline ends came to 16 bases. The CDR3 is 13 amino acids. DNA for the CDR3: TGTGCCAGCAGATCAACTGGGCCAGGCACCCAGTACTTC. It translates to CASRSTGPGTQYF.

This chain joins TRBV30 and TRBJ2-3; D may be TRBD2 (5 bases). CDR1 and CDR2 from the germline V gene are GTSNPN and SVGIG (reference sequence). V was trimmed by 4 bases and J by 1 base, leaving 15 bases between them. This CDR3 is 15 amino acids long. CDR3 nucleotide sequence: TGTGCCTGGAACCCCGGACTCACTGGCACAGATACGCAGTATTTT. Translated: CAWNPGLTGTDTQYF.

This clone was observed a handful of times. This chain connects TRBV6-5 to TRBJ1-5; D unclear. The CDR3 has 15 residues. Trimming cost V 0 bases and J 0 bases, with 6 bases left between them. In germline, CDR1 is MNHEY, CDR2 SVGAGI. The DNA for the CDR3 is TGTGCCAGCAGTTACTCGTCGGTTAGCAATCAGCCCCAGCATTTT. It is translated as CASSYSSVSNQPQHF.